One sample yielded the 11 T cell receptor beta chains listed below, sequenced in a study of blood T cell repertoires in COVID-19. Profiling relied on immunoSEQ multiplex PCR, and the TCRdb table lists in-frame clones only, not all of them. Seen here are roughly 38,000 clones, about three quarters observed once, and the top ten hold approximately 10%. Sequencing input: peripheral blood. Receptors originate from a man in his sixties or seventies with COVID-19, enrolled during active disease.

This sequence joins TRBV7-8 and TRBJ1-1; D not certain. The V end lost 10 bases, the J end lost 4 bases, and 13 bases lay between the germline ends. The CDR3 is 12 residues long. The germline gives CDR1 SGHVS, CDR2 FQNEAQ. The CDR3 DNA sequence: TGTGCCACCTCGCTGGCATCCACTGAAGCTTTCTTT. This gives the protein CATSLASTEAFF.

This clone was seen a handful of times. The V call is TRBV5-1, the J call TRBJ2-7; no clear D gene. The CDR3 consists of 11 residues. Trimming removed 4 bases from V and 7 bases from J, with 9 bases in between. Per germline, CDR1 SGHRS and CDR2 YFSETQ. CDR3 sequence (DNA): TGCGCCAGCAGCCGACAATCGGAGCAGTACTTC. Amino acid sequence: CASSRQSEQYF.

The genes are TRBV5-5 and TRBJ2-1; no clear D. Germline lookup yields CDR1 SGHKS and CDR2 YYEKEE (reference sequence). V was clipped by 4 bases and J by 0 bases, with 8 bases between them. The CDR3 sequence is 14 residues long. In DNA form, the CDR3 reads TGTGCCAGCAGCATTCTGTCCTCCTACAATGAGCAGTTCTTC. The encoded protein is CASSILSSYNEQFF. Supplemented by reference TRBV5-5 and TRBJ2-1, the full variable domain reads DAGVTQSPTHLIKTRGQQVTLRCSPISGHKSVSWYQQVLGQGPQFIFQYYEKEERGRGNFPDRFSARQFPNYSSELNVNALLLGDSALYLCASSILSSYNEQFFGPGTRLTVL.

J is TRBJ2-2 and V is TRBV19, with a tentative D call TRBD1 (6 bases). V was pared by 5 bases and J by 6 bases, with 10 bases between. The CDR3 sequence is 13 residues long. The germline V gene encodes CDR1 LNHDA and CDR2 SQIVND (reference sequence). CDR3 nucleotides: TGTGCCAGTAGTCCGTCAGGGGCCGGGGAGCTGTTTTTT. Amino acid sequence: CASSPSGAGELFF.

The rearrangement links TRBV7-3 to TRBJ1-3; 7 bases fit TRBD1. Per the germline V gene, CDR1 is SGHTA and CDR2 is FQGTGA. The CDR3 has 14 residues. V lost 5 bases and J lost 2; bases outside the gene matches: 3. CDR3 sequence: CASSQQGTGNTIYF. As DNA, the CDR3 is TGTGCCAGCAGCCAACAGGGGACTGGAAACACCATATATTTT.

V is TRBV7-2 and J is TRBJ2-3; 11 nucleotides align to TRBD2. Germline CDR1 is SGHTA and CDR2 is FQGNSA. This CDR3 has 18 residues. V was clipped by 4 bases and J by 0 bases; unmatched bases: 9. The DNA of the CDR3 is TGTGCCAGCAGCTCCCTAGCGGGGGGCTTCCCCAGCACAGATACGCAGTATTTT. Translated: CASSSLAGGFPSTDTQYF.

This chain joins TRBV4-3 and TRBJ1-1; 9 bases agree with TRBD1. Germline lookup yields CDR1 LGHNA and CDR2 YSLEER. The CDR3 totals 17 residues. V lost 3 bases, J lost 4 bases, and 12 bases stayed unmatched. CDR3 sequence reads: CASSHFTGTGFTTEAFF. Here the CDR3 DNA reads TGCGCCAGCAGCCATTTCACCGGGACAGGGTTTACCACTGAAGCTTTCTTT.

The CDR3 here is CASCPGTGATLEQYF. Written as DNA, the CDR3 is TGCGCCAGCTGTCCCGGGACAGGGGCTACCCTCGAGCAGTACTTC. The chain joins TRBV5-1 to TRBJ2-7; TRBD1 matches at 10 bases. This CDR3 comprises 15 residues. Germline V gene lookup returns CDR1 SGHRS and CDR2 YFSETQ. The V segment lost 7 bases and the J segment 6 bases; nucleotides outside the gene matches: 13.

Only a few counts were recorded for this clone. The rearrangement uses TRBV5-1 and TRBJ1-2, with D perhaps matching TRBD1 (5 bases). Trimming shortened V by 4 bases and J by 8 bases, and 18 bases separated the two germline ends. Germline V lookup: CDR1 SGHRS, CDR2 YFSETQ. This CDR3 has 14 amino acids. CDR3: CASSAAHRQEGYTF. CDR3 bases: TGCGCCAGCAGCGCCGCCCACAGGCAGGAGGGCTACACCTTC. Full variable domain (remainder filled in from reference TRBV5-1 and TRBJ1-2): KAGVTQTPRYLIKTRGQQVTLSCSPISGHRSVSWYQQTPGQGLQFLFEYFSETQRNKGNFPGRFSGRQFSNSRSEMNVSTLELGDSALYLCASSAAHRQEGYTFGSGTRLTVV.

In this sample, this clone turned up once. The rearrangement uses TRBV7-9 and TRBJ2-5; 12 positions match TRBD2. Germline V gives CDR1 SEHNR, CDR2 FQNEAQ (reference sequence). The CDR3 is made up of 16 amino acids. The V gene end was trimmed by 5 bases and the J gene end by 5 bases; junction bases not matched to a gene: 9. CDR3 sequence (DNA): TGTGCCAGCAGCATCCTAGCGGGAGGGCCGCGGGAGACCCAGTACTTC. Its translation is CASSILAGGPRETQYF.

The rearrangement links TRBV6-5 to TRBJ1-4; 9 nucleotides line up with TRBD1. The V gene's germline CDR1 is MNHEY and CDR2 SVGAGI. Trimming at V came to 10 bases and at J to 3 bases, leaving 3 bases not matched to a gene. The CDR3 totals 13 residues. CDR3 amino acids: CATTGGPNEKLFF. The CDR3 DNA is TGTGCCACGACAGGGGGACCTAATGAAAAACTGTTTTTT.